The rows below give T cell receptor beta chains drawn from one sample of a study of OX40 agonist ivuxolimab in advanced cancers. The assay was immunoSEQ multiplex PCR, and TCRdb's table has in-frame clones only and misses some. Of 80,000 to 95,000 clones listed, about 90% are singletons. The sequencing here drew on CD4+ or CD8+ T cells sorted from blood, taken in a trial of the OX40 agonist ivuxolimab. Every receptor here comes from an adult with an advanced solid tumor such as melanoma, head and neck, liver or kidney cancer. Each CDR3 is given with its conserved first and last residue. D genes are given only for firm matches. Clone size is shown for a subset of rows, as once, few, many or a class of expanded clone.

v_call,j_call,cdr3_length,clone_size,d_call,cdr3_nt,cdr3_aa
TRBV7-8,TRBJ2-1,18,NA,TRBD2,TGTGCCAGCAGCATCCACTCCCAGCTAGCGGGAGTTGGCTATGAGCAGTTCTTC,CASSIHSQLAGVGYEQFF
TRBV6-5,TRBJ2-1,15,NA,NA,TGTGCCAGCAGTTACTCGAATTCTGGATACAATGAGCAGTTCTTC,CASSYSNSGYNEQFF
TRBV5-6,TRBJ1-1,15,NA,NA,TGTGCCAGCAGCTTCATAGGAGGCATGAACACTGAAGCTTTCTTT,CASSFIGGMNTEAFF
TRBV11-2,TRBJ2-5,15,NA,NA,TGTGCCAGCAGCTCGAAGGCACGGTCGGCGGAGACCCAGTACTTC,CASSSKARSAETQYF
TRBV7-9,TRBJ2-1,16,once,NA,TGTGCCAGCAGCTTAGTGGCAGGCTCTAGGTACAATGAGCAGTTCTTC,CASSLVAGSRYNEQFF
TRBV5-6,TRBJ2-2,16,once,NA,TGTGCCAGCAGCTTGGTTGGGGGTCCCAACACCGGGGAGCTGTTTTTT,CASSLVGGPNTGELFF
TRBV2,TRBJ2-2,15,NA,NA,TGTGCCAGCAGTGAGAGGACGCCCCACACCGGGGAGCTGTTTTTT,CASSERTPHTGELFF
TRBV2,TRBJ1-2,12,once,NA,TGTGCCAGCAGTGACCGAATGAATGGCTACACCTTC,CASSDRMNGYTF
TRBV6-6,TRBJ1-3,13,NA,NA,TGTGCCAGCAGTTACTGGGGGGCCAACACCATATATTTT,CASSYWGANTIYF
TRBV4-1,TRBJ1-2,15,once,NA,TGCGCCAGCAGCCACCCGGGACGGCAGAACTATGGCTACACCTTC,CASSHPGRQNYGYTF
TRBV12-5,TRBJ1-1,12,few,NA,TGTGCTAGTGGGGGGGCGTACACTGAAGCTTTCTTT,CASGGAYTEAFF
TRBV9,TRBJ2-1,15,NA,NA,TGTGCCAGCAGCGTAGGGGCAGGGAAATACAATGAGCAGTTCTTC,CASSVGAGKYNEQFF
TRBV11-2,TRBJ2-1,12,NA,NA,TGTGCCAGCAGCTCTACACAAGGCGAGCAGTTCTTC,CASSSTQGEQFF
TRBV27,TRBJ2-7,16,NA,TRBD1,TGTGCCAGCAGTTTATCGACCGGGACAGGGGGCAACGAGCAGTACTTC,CASSLSTGTGGNEQYF
TRBV9,TRBJ2-7,13,NA,TRBD2,TGTGCCAGCAGCGGCGGACTAGCGGGGGAGCAGTACTTC,CASSGGLAGEQYF
TRBV9,TRBJ1-1,15,NA,NA,TGTGCCAGCAGCGTGACAGACAGCTTGAACACTGAAGCTTTCTTT,CASSVTDSLNTEAFF
TRBV2,TRBJ2-5,14,NA,TRBD1,TGTGCCAGCCGACCGGACAGGTCGAGAGAGACCCAGTACTTC,CASRPDRSRETQYF
TRBV2,TRBJ1-4,14,NA,NA,TGTGCCAGCATCGGGGGTGGAACTAATGAAAAACTGTTTTTT,CASIGGGTNEKLFF
TRBV6-5,TRBJ1-2,13,NA,NA,TGTGCCAGCAGTTACGTGACGCACTATGGCTACACCTTC,CASSYVTHYGYTF
TRBV9,TRBJ2-3,18,NA,TRBD2,TGTGCCAGCAGCGTAGCTACTAGCGGGAGGGCCTCCGCAGATACGCAGTATTTT,CASSVATSGRASADTQYF
TRBV6-5,TRBJ1-1,14,NA,NA,TGTGCCAGCAGCCGAGGGGACCCGAACACTGAAGCTTTCTTT,CASSRGDPNTEAFF
TRBV29-1,TRBJ2-7,13,NA,TRBD1,TGCAGCGCGACGACAGGGGCGGGGCACGAGCAGTACTTC,CSATTGAGHEQYF
TRBV6-5,TRBJ2-5,13,once,NA,TGTGCCAGCAGAATCCCAGGCCAAGAGACCCAGTACTTC,CASRIPGQETQYF
TRBV6-5,TRBJ2-7,14,NA,TRBD2,TGTGCCAGCAGTCCTAGCGGGTTAACCTACGAGCAGTACTTC,CASSPSGLTYEQYF
TRBV18,TRBJ2-3,16,NA,TRBD1,TGTGCCAGCTCCTTACAAGCGACAGGGGCAGGAGATACGCAGTATTTT,CASSLQATGAGDTQYF
TRBV30,TRBJ1-6,12,NA,NA,TGTGCCTGGAGTACCCAGCGTTCACCCCTCCACTTT,CAWSTQRSPLHF
TRBV5-6,TRBJ1-1,12,NA,NA,TGTGCCAGCAGCTTGTACTCAGCTGAAGCTTTCTTT,CASSLYSAEAFF
TRBV6-5,TRBJ1-1,15,NA,TRBD1,TGTGCCAGCAGTTACCTAGGACAGGGGGGCACTGAAGCTTTCTTT,CASSYLGQGGTEAFF
TRBV11-3,TRBJ2-1,16,NA,TRBD2,TGTGCCAGCAGCCCGGTTCTAGCGGGAGCTTACAATGAGCAGTTCTTC,CASSPVLAGAYNEQFF
TRBV6-4,TRBJ2-5,14,NA,NA,TGTGCCAGCAGTGACTCTTCCTGGGAAGAGACCCAGTACTTC,CASSDSSWEETQYF
TRBV5-1,TRBJ2-7,14,NA,NA,TGCGCCAGCAGCCGGGACGGGGGAACCTACGAGCAGTACTTC,CASSRDGGTYEQYF
TRBV9,TRBJ2-2,16,NA,NA,TGTGCCAGCAGCGCCTCCGGGACTCCGAACACCGGGGAGCTGTTTTTT,CASSASGTPNTGELFF
TRBV7-9,TRBJ2-5,17,NA,TRBD1,TGTGCCAGCAGCTTAACAGGGACAGGGGACCTCCAAGAGACCCAGTACTTC,CASSLTGTGDLQETQYF
TRBV11-2,TRBJ1-2,14,NA,TRBD1,TGTGCCAGCAGCTTAGGTGAGGGGGCGAGTGGCTACACCTTC,CASSLGEGASGYTF
TRBV4-2,TRBJ1-6,15,NA,TRBD1,TGTGCCAGCAGCTCCGGGACAGGTTATAATTCACCCCTCCACTTT,CASSSGTGYNSPLHF
TRBV27,TRBJ2-6,15,NA,NA,TGTGCCAGCCGTACTCACAGCTCTGGGGCCAACGTCCTGACTTTC,CASRTHSSGANVLTF
TRBV11-3,TRBJ2-6,18,NA,TRBD1,TGTGCCAGCAGCTTAGGGGGGACAGGAGGAACTGGGGCCAACGTCCTGACTTTC,CASSLGGTGGTGANVLTF
TRBV7-2,TRBJ2-6,15,once,NA,TGTGCCAGCAGCTCCAGCAGCTCTGGGGCCAACGTCCTGACTTTC,CASSSSSSGANVLTF
TRBV19,TRBJ2-7,15,once,NA,TGTGCCAGTAGTATTTTCAGCGCAGGGACCTACGAGCAGTACTTC,CASSIFSAGTYEQYF
TRBV9,TRBJ1-2,13,few,TRBD1,TGTGCCACCAGAGGACAGGGGGCGAGTGGCTACACCTTC,CATRGQGASGYTF
TRBV6-5,TRBJ2-7,14,NA,TRBD1,TGTGCCAGCCGACCGGGACAGGGGGTTTACGAGCAGTACTTC,CASRPGQGVYEQYF
TRBV6-5,TRBJ1-3,11,NA,NA,TGTGCCACCATCTCTGGAAACACCATATATTTT,CATISGNTIYF
TRBV12-5,TRBJ1-2,12,NA,NA,TGTGCTAGTGGACCCGCTCACTATGGCTACACCTTC,CASGPAHYGYTF
TRBV30,TRBJ2-2,12,NA,NA,TGTGCCTGGGCAGGGTACACCGGGGAGCTGTTTTTT,CAWAGYTGELFF
TRBV5-6,TRBJ1-2,15,NA,NA,TGTGCCAGCAGCACCACTAAGGTCGCCGGGAAAGGCTACACCTTC,CASSTTKVAGKGYTF
TRBV7-2,TRBJ2-7,14,NA,NA,TGTGCCAGCAGCACGACAGCGAGTAGGTACGAGCAGTACTTC,CASSTTASRYEQYF
TRBV30,TRBJ2-7,15,once,TRBD2,TGTGCCTGGGCCGCCGGGGGGTTCAACTCCTACGAGCAGTACTTC,CAWAAGGFNSYEQYF
TRBV2,TRBJ2-7,14,NA,NA,TGTGCCAGCAGTGATGAGAGGGGAGCCTACGAGCAGTACTTC,CASSDERGAYEQYF
TRBV14,TRBJ2-1,11,NA,NA,TGTGCCAGCAGAGGTTATTCTGAGCAGTTCTTC,CASRGYSEQFF
TRBV6-1,TRBJ2-7,15,NA,TRBD1,TGTGCCATCTCTCCCTTGTCAGGGGGTTACTACGAGCAGTACTTC,CAISPLSGGYYEQYF
TRBV7-8,TRBJ2-7,15,once,TRBD2,TGTGCCAGCAGCACGGGACTAGCGGGGACCTACGAGCAGTACTTC,CASSTGLAGTYEQYF